A single sample is the source of the 25 T cell receptor beta chains below, sequenced in a study of cytomegalovirus exposure and HLA in healthy donors. Vbeta (60) and Jbeta (13) primers were used in the PCR. Sequencing was performed with immunoSEQ multiplex PCR; in TCRdb, only in-frame clones are kept and a portion is missing. The sample lists approximately 220,000 clones, 76% occurring once. The source material was PBMCs. These receptors originate from a man aged 18 to 35 in good health and CMV-seronegative.

The chain employs TRBV25-1 and TRBJ1-1, with a possible D match to TRBD1 (6 bases). Per germline, CDR1 MGHDK and CDR2 SYGVNS. V shed 6 bases and J shed 4 bases, with 15 bases lying between them. This CDR3 spans 14 amino acids. CDR3 loop: CASRGQGWSTEAFF. As DNA, the CDR3 is TGTGCCAGCAGGGGTCAGGGGTGGAGCACTGAAGCTTTCTTT.

V usage is TRBV4-1 and J usage is TRBJ2-7; D gene uncertain. The CDR3 contains 13 residues. V was clipped by 4 bases and J by 0 bases, with 7 bases between them. The germline gives CDR1 MGHRA, CDR2 YSYEKL. The CDR3 sequence is CASSPLLSYEQYF. CDR3 coding DNA: TGCGCCAGCAGCCCATTACTCTCCTACGAGCAGTACTTC.

V gene TRBV2 combines with J gene TRBJ2-5; 12 positions match TRBD1. This CDR3 is 18 amino acids long. Germline lookup yields CDR1 SNHLY and CDR2 FYNNEI. The trim removed 6 bases at V and 1 base at J, leaving 12 bases unmatched. The CDR3 DNA sequence: TGTGCCAGCAGACTTTCAGGGACAGGGGGCACCTTCCAAGAGACCCAGTACTTC. Protein: CASRLSGTGGTFQETQYF. Together with reference TRBV2 and TRBJ2-5, the CDR3 gives the full variable domain: EPEVTQTPSHQVTQMGQEVILRCVPISNHLYFYWYRQILGQKVEFLVSFYNNEISEKSEIFDDQFSVERPDGSNFTLKIRSTKLEDSAMYFCASRLSGTGGTFQETQYFGPGTRLLVL.

This chain joins TRBV6-5 and TRBJ1-1; tentatively, D is TRBD1 (6 bases). The CDR3 runs 14 residues. The V gene's germline CDR1 is MNHEY and CDR2 SVGAGI. The germline V and J ends were trimmed by 1 base and 5 bases, with 11 bases remaining between them. The CDR3 loop reads CASSYWTEGTEAFF. DNA for the CDR3: TGTGCCAGCAGTTACTGGACAGAAGGTACTGAAGCTTTCTTT.

This clone was seen only a few times. The chain uses TRBV9 and TRBJ2-1, with TRBD2 identical over 10 bases. The J segment lost 7 bases and the V segment lost 4 bases, leaving 8 bases of the junction unmatched. This CDR3 region has 15 residues. The germline gives CDR1 SGDLS, CDR2 YYNGEE. The CDR3 loop is CASSMIAGGGNEQFF. For the CDR3, the DNA is TGTGCCAGCAGCATGATAGCGGGAGGTGGGAATGAGCAGTTCTTC. The full variable domain, its missing parts supplied by reference TRBV9 and TRBJ2-1, is DSGVTQTPKHLITATGQRVTLRCSPRSGDLSVYWYQQSLDQGLQFLIQYYNGEERAKGNILERFSAQQFPDLHSELNLSSLELGDSALYFCASSMIAGGGNEQFFGPGTRLTVL.

The chain couples TRBV19 to TRBJ1-1; D is possibly TRBD1 (5 bases). The ends were cut back, 5 bases at V and 0 bases at J, with 13 bases in the middle. Germline assignment: CDR1 LNHDA and CDR2 SQIVND (reference sequence). The CDR3 runs to 15 residues. CDR3 DNA: TGTGCCAGTAGTGCTCCGGGACTCCTGAACACTGAAGCTTTCTTT. Amino acid sequence: CASSAPGLLNTEAFF.

The genes are TRBV19 and TRBJ1-2; D remains ambiguous. The CDR3 covers 16 residues. V was trimmed by 0 bases and J by 1 base, leaving 12 bases between them. The germline V gene has CDR1 LNHDA and CDR2 SQIVND (reference sequence). Written as DNA, the CDR3 is TGTGCCAGTAGTATAGATCTTTCCAGACTTAACTATGGCTACACCTTC. This sequence encodes CASSIDLSRLNYGYTF. Full variable domain (outside the CDR3, taken from reference TRBV19 and TRBJ1-2): DGGITQSPKYLFRKEGQNVTLSCEQNLNHDAMYWYRQDPGQGLRLIYYSQIVNDFQKGDIAEGYSVSREKKESFPLTVTSAQKNPTAFYLCASSIDLSRLNYGYTFGSGTRLTVV.

This rearrangement joins TRBV2 to TRBJ1-1, with 8 bases fitting TRBD1. The CDR3 has 14 amino acids. Trimming removed 6 bases from V and 0 bases from J; junction bases left unmatched: 3. The V gene's germline CDR1 is SNHLY and CDR2 FYNNEI. CDR3 amino acids: CASRDRALNTEAFF. The CDR3 DNA reads TGTGCCAGCAGGGACAGGGCATTGAACACTGAAGCTTTCTTT.

This chain links TRBV18 with TRBJ2-7; 8 nucleotides line up with TRBD2. Trimming cost V 5 bases and J 4 bases; bases outside gene matches: 25. CDR3 length equals 20 residues. CDR1 is KGHSH, CDR2 LQKENI, per germline. DNA for the CDR3: TGTGCCAGCTCAACGGACCCTGAGTCCCCTTGGGCGGGAGGAGAGTACGAGCAGTACTTC. Translation gives CASSTDPESPWAGGEYEQYF. Using reference TRBV18 and TRBJ2-7 for the parts outside the CDR3, the full variable domain is NAGVMQNPRHLVRRRGQEARLRCSPMKGHSHVYWYRQLPEEGLKFMVYLQKENIIDESGMPKERFSAEFPKEGPSILRIQQVVRGDSAAYFCASSTDPESPWAGGEYEQYFGPGTRLTVT.

The J gene is TRBJ2-1, the V gene TRBV5-1; TRBD2 aligns across 14 bases. The J segment lost 8 bases and the V segment lost 5 bases, leaving 15 bases of the junction unmatched. CDR3 length: 18 amino acids. Germline V gene data show CDR1 as SGHRS and CDR2 as YFSETQ. The CDR3 DNA follows: TGCGCCAGCAGGCGAGGGACTAGCGGGAGCGCAGGTTCTCATGAGCAGTTCTTC. This encodes CASRRGTSGSAGSHEQFF.

This chain uses TRBV29-1 with TRBJ1-1; possible D gene TRBD1, 5 bases. V was trimmed by 4 bases and J by 4 bases, leaving 13 bases between them. The CDR3 sequence is 13 residues long. CDR1 SQVTM and CDR2 ANQGSEA come from the germline V gene. Here the CDR3 reads CSVGAGSATEAFF. CDR3 nucleotide sequence: TGCAGCGTTGGGGCAGGGTCAGCCACTGAAGCTTTCTTT.

This clone was detected only a few times. V usage is TRBV10-3 and J usage is TRBJ2-7; weak D call: TRBD1 (6 bases). Per germline, CDR1 ENHRY and CDR2 SYGVKD. Between the trimmed V and J ends, which lost 4 bases and 6 bases, there was a span of 13 bases. There are 13 residues in the CDR3. The CDR3 protein is CAISGSTGTEQYF. CDR3 in DNA: TGTGCCATCAGTGGATCGACAGGCACCGAGCAGTACTTC.

V is TRBV19 and J is TRBJ2-7, with TRBD2 identical over 7 bases. The CDR3 contains 15 residues. The V and J ends lost 6 bases and 3 bases, in that order; junction bases with no gene match: 11. Germline V gene data show CDR1 as LNHDA and CDR2 as SQIVND (reference sequence). In nucleotides, the CDR3 is TGTGCCAGTAGCCCGCGGGCGGGAGACCGCTACGAGCAGTACTTC. This encodes CASSPRAGDRYEQYF.

The genes are TRBV7-9 and TRBJ2-7; D is possibly TRBD2 (6 bases). The CDR3 totals 17 residues. Germline CDR1 and CDR2: SEHNR and FQNEAQ (reference sequence). V gave up 5 bases and J gave up 2 bases, with 22 bases separating them. CDR3 sequence (DNA): TGTGCCAGCAGCCCTCTAGCGCTGGGACTTACAACCTACGAGCAGTACTTC. As protein: CASSPLALGLTTYEQYF.

The chain links TRBV12-5 to TRBJ2-1; no reliable D call. V was trimmed by 7 bases and J by 0 bases, leaving 10 bases between them. CDR3 length: 14 amino acids. CDR1 is LGHNT and CDR2 is FRNRAP in the germline V gene. DNA for the CDR3: TGTGCTAGTGCCAGGCCAAGCTCCTACAATGAGCAGTTCTTC. Amino acids: CASARPSSYNEQFF.

The chain has TRBV19 and TRBJ1-5; tentative D call: TRBD1 (6 bases). The CDR3 is made up of 18 amino acids. The V end was cut by 3 bases, the J end by 2 bases, with 20 bases between. The germline V gene encodes CDR1 LNHDA and CDR2 SQIVND (reference sequence). The CDR3 DNA sequence: TGTGCCAGTAGTATTAAGCTCCAGGGGATTGGTGGCAATCAGCCCCAGCATTTT. Translation gives CASSIKLQGIGGNQPQHF.

This clone was counted between two and nine times. The chain is built from TRBV14 and TRBJ1-1; D may be TRBD1 (6 bases). The germline V gene encodes CDR1 SGHDN and CDR2 FVKESK. The V end lost 7 bases, the J end lost 2 bases, and 11 bases lay between the germline ends. The CDR3 is made up of 13 amino acids. The CDR3 region is CASKQGYNTEAFF. DNA of the CDR3: TGTGCCAGCAAACAGGGCTATAACACTGAAGCTTTCTTT.

This clone was seen a single time. The chain uses TRBV28 and TRBJ1-6, with TRBD1 matching 8 bases. V dropped 6 bases and J dropped 15; count of bases not matched to a gene: 7. The CDR3 spans 12 residues. Germline lookup yields CDR1 MDHEN and CDR2 SYDVKM. CDR3 sequence reads: CASSLRQGSLHF. In DNA form, the CDR3 reads TGTGCCAGCAGCCTTAGACAGGGGAGCCTCCACTTT.

The rearrangement uses TRBV5-1 and TRBJ2-3; 9 bases match TRBD2. Germline V CDR1 and CDR2: SGHRS, YFSETQ. The CDR3 runs 18 residues. V was clipped by 2 bases and J by 0 bases; unmatched bases: 10. The CDR3 bases are TGCGCCAGCAGCTTTCGTGCGGGAGGGCCCCTCAGCACAGATACGCAGTATTTT. It yields the protein CASSFRAGGPLSTDTQYF.

The chain joins TRBV9 to TRBJ2-3, with 9 bases aligning to TRBD2. Germline-derived CDR1 and CDR2 are SGDLS and YYNGEE. With 2 bases clipped from V and 4 bases from J, the junction kept 5 bases outside the gene matches. The CDR3 totals 15 residues. In nucleotides, the CDR3 is TGTGCCAGCAGCGTCTATTTAGCGGGAGCAGATACGCAGTATTTT. Amino acids: CASSVYLAGADTQYF.

This clone was seen only once. This chain connects TRBV4-2 to TRBJ1-2; the D gene is possibly TRBD1 (6 bases). Germline loops: CDR1 LGHNA, CDR2 YNFKEQ. CDR3 length equals 18 residues. Trimming stripped 0 bases from V and 2 bases from J, with 19 bases between. The CDR3 loop is CASSQEVISTGSNYGYTF. For the CDR3, the DNA is TGTGCCAGCAGCCAAGAAGTCATTTCGACAGGAAGCAACTATGGCTACACCTTC.

This sequence joins TRBV28 and TRBJ2-5; the match to TRBD1 covers 7 bases. J was trimmed by 2 bases and V by 6 bases; bases with no gene match: 6. The CDR3 is 14 residues long. Germline lookup yields CDR1 MDHEN and CDR2 SYDVKM. The CDR3 nucleotides read TGTGCCAGCAGCTCTGACAGGGCACAAGAGACCCAGTACTTC. Translating gives CASSSDRAQETQYF.

The genes are TRBV6-5 and TRBJ2-5; 7 nucleotides line up with TRBD2. This CDR3 is 14 amino acids long. V shed 5 bases and J 5 bases; nucleotides not matched to a gene: 8. CDR1 is MNHEY and CDR2 is SVGAGI in the germline V gene. The CDR3 nucleotides are TGTGCCAGCAGTAGAGGACTAGAAGGGGAGACCCAGTACTTC. Protein product: CASSRGLEGETQYF.

There are a few counts of this clone. V gene TRBV10-3 combines with J gene TRBJ2-1; D ambiguous. The CDR3 is made up of 12 amino acids. CDR1 and CDR2 (germline): ENHRY, SYGVKD. The germline V and J ends were trimmed by 6 bases and 4 bases, with 7 bases remaining between them. The DNA of the CDR3 is TGTGCCATCAGGGCCCGATACAATGAGCAGTTCTTC. This sequence encodes CAIRARYNEQFF.

The chain recombines TRBV5-1 with TRBJ2-2, with TRBD1 identical over 9 bases. V shed 4 bases, J shed 5 bases, and the junction held 3 bases outside the gene matches. This CDR3 has 14 amino acids. Germline CDR1 and CDR2: SGHRS and YFSETQ. The CDR3 DNA follows: TGCGCCAGCAGCATCGGGACAGGGACCGGGGAGCTGTTTTTT. Translated: CASSIGTGTGELFF.